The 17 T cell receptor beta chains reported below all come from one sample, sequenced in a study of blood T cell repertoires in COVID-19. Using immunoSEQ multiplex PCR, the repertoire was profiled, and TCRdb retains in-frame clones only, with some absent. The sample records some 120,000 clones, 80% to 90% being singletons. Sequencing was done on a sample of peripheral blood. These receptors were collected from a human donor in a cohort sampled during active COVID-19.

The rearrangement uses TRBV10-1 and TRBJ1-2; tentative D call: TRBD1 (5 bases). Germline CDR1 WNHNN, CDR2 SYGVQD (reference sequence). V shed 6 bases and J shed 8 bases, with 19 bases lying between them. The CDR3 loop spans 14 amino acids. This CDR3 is CASSTKTVLEGYTF. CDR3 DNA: TGCGCCAGCAGCACAAAGACAGTTCTGGAGGGCTACACCTTC.

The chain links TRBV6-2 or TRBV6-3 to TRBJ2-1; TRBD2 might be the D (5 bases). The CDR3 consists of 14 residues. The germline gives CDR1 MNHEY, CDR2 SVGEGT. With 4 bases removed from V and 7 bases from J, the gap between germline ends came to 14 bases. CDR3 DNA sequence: TGTGCCAGCAGTTTCCCCTGGACTCTTAATGAGCAGTTCTTC. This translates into CASSFPWTLNEQFF.

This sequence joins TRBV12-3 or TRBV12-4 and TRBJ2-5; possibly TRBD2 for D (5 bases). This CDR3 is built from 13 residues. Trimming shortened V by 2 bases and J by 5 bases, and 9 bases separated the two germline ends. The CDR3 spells CASSLTSTETQYF. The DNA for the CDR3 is TGTGCCAGCAGTTTAACTAGTACCGAGACCCAGTACTTC.

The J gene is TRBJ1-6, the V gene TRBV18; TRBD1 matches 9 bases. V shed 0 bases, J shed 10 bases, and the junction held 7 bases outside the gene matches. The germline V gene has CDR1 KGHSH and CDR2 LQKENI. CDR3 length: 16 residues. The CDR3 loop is CASSPPKGQGQSPLHF. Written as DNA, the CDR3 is TGTGCCAGCTCACCACCGAAGGGACAGGGACAATCACCCCTCCACTTT.

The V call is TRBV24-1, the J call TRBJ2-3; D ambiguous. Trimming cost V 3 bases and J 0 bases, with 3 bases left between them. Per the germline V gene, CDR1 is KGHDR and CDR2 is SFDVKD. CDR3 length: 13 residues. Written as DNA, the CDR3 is TGTGCCACCAGTGATCCGAGCACAGATACGCAGTATTTT. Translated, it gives CATSDPSTDTQYF.

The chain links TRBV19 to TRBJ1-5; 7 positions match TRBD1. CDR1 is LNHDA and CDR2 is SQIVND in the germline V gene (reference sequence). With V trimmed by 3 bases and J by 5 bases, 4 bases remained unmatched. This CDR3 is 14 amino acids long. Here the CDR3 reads CASSISRGDQPQHF. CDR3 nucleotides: TGTGCCAGTAGTATCAGCAGGGGGGATCAGCCCCAGCATTTT.

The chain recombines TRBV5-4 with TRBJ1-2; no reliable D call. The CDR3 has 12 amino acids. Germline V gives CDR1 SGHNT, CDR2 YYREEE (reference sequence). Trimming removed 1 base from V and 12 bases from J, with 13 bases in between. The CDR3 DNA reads TGTGCCAGCAGCTTGCCACAAAGTTTTGACACCTTC. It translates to CASSLPQSFDTF.

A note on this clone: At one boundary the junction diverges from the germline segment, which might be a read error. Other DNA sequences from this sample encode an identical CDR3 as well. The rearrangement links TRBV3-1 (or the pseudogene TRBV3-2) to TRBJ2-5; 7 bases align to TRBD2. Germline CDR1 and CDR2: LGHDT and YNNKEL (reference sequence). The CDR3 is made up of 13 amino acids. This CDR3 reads CASSRTRGETQYF. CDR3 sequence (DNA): TGTGCCAGCAGCCGCACTCGGGGGGAGACCCAATACTTC.

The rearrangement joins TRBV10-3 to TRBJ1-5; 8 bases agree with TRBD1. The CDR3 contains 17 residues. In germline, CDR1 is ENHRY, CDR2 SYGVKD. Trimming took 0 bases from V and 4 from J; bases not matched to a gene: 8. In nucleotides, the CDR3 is TGTGCCATCAGTGAGTCCGGGACAGGTTTAGGGAATCAGCCCCAGCATTTT. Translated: CAISESGTGLGNQPQHF.

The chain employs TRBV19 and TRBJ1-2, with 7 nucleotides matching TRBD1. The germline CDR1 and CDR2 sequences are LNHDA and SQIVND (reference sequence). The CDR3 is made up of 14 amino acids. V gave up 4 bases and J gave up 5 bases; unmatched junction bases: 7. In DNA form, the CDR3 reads TGTGCCAGTAGTACCGAACAGGGGTGGTATGGCTACACCTTC. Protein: CASSTEQGWYGYTF.

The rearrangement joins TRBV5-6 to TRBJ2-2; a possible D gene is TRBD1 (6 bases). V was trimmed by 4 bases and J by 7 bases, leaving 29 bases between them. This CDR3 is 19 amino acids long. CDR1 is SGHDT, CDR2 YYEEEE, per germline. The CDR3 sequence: CASSTLTGFVGVSVGELFF. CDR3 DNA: TGTGCCAGCAGCACCTTAACAGGGTTCGTCGGTGTATCTGTCGGGGAGCTGTTTTTT.

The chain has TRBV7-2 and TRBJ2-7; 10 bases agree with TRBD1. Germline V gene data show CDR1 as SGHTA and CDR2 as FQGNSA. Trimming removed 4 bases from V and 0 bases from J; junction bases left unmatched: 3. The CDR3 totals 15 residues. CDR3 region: CASSWDRGISYEQYF. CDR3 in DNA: TGTGCCAGCAGCTGGGACAGGGGAATCTCCTACGAGCAGTACTTC.

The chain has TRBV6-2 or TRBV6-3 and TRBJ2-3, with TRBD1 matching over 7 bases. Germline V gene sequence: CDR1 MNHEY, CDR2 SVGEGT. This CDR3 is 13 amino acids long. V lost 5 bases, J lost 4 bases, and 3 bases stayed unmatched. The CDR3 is CASSETGPDTQYF. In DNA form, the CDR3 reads TGTGCCAGCAGTGAGACAGGGCCAGATACGCAGTATTTT.

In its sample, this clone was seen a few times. The CDR3 DNA reads as TGTGCCAGCTCACCACCAGGGGTTAACACCGGGGAGCTGTTTTTT. Residues: CASSPPGVNTGELFF. The rearrangement uses TRBV18 and TRBJ2-2, with D perhaps matching TRBD1 (5 bases). Trimming took off 0 bases at V and 2 bases at J, with 7 bases between the two ends. CDR1 and CDR2 from the germline V gene are KGHSH and LQKENI. The CDR3 has 15 amino acids. Based on the CDR3 plus reference TRBV18 and TRBJ2-2, the full variable domain is NAGVMQNPRHLVRRRGQEARLRCSPMKGHSHVYWYRQLPEEGLKFMVYLQKENIIDESGMPKERFSAEFPKEGPSILRIQQVVRGDSAAYFCASSPPGVNTGELFFGEGSRLTVL.

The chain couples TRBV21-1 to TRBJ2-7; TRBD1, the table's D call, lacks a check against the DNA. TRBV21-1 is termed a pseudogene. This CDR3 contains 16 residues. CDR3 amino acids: CASSNQDRESYYEQYF. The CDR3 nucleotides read TGTGCCAGCAGCAATCAGGACAGGGAGAGTTACTACGAGCAGTACTTC.

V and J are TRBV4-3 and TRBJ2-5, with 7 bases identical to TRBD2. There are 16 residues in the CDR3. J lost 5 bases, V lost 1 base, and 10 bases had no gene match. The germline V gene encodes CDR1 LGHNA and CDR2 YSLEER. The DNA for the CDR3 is TGCGCCAGCAGCCAAGGGTCGGGGGGAGGTGGGGAGACCCAGTACTTC. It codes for CASSQGSGGGGETQYF.

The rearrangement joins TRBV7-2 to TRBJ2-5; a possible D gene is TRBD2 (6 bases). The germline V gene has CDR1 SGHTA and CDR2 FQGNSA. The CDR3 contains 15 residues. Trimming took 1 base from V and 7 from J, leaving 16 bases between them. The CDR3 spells CASSLGSGWGGTQYF. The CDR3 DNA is TGTGCCAGCAGCTTAGGATCAGGCTGGGGAGGGACCCAGTACTTC.